Shown below are 6 T cell receptor beta chains from a single sample sequenced in a study of T-cell reconstitution after alpha-beta-depleted transplantation in children. Preparation of the TCRbeta library used unique molecular identifiers. TCRdb ran MiXCR on the PCR reads and lists one entry per CDR3 protein. Here the sample spans around 800,000 distinct CDR3 sequences, around 15% being singletons. The sequencing here drew on PBMCs, mostly from graft donor cells, taken 360 days after TCRalphabeta/CD19-depleted stem cell transplant. Every receptor here comes from a male patient younger than 18 who had a stem cell transplant for acute lymphoblastic leukemia, so the T cells may come from the graft donor.

This clonotype was detected a few times. The chain has TRBV5-1 and TRBJ2-5; perhaps TRBD2 as D (6 bases). The CDR3 covers 15 residues. V was pared by 0 bases and J by 4 bases, with 13 bases between. Per the germline V gene, CDR1 is SGHRS and CDR2 is YFSETQ. CDR3 in amino acids: CASSLGGAGRETQYF. The CDR3 region has the DNA TGCGCCAGCAGCTTGGGCGGGGCTGGCCGAGAGACCCAGTACTTC.

The chain recombines TRBV18 with TRBJ2-1, with 8 bases that match TRBD2. The germline V gene encodes CDR1 KGHSH and CDR2 LQKENI. J gave up 6 bases and V 5 bases, and 9 bases lay outside the gene matches. The CDR3 has 15 residues. The CDR3 loop is CASSSLLADLNEQFF. CDR3 coding DNA: TGTGCCAGCTCATCCTTACTAGCGGACCTCAATGAGCAGTTCTTC. Looking up the rest from reference TRBV18 and TRBJ2-1 gives the full variable domain: NAGVMQNPRHLVRRRGQEARLRCSPMKGHSHVYWYRQLPEEGLKFMVYLQKENIIDESGMPKERFSAEFPKEGPSILRIQQVVRGDSAAYFCASSSLLADLNEQFFGPGTRLTVL.

DNA of the CDR3: TGTGCCATCAGTGAGTCGCAGGGGGAGGCCTACGAGCAGTACTTC. Encoded protein: CAISESQGEAYEQYF. The chain uses TRBV10-3 and TRBJ2-7; D may be TRBD1 (7 bases). The CDR3 length is 15 residues. With 0 bases removed from V and 2 bases from J, the gap between germline ends came to 11 bases. From germline, CDR1 is ENHRY and CDR2 SYGVKD.

This rearrangement joins TRBV5-1 to TRBJ2-7; no clear D gene. The V gene's germline CDR1 is SGHRS and CDR2 YFSETQ. The CDR3 consists of 14 residues. Trimming left V 6 bases short and J 8 bases short, with 21 bases between. This CDR3 reads CASNVDGFTTQQYF. The DNA for the CDR3 is TGCGCCAGCAACGTTGACGGATTCACTACGCAGCAGTACTTC. Supplemented by reference TRBV5-1 and TRBJ2-7, the full variable domain reads KAGVTQTPRYLIKTRGQQVTLSCSPISGHRSVSWYQQTPGQGLQFLFEYFSETQRNKGNFPGRFSGRQFSNSRSEMNVSTLELGDSALYLCASNVDGFTTQQYFGPGTRLTVT.

V is TRBV4-2 and J is TRBJ2-7, with D maybe TRBD1 (7 bases). Trimming took 3 bases from V and 3 from J, leaving 33 bases between them. The CDR3 spans 21 residues. CDR1 and CDR2 from the germline V gene are LGHNA and YNFKEQ. The CDR3 sequence is CASSQEGGRDWTANEDYEQYF. Here the CDR3 DNA reads TGTGCCAGCAGCCAGGAAGGGGGCCGGGACTGGACTGCGAATGAGGACTACGAGCAGTACTTC.

V is TRBV12-3 or TRBV12-4 and J is TRBJ2-5; D is unresolved. Trimming shortened V by 2 bases and J by 2 bases, and 12 bases separated the two germline ends. The CDR3 is 15 residues long. This chain's CDR3 is CASSLQSPWQETQYF. In nucleotides, the CDR3 is TGTGCCAGCAGTTTACAGTCCCCCTGGCAAGAGACCCAGTACTTC.